The 27 T cell receptor beta chains below all came from one sample that was sequenced in a study of metastatic and nonmetastatic thyroid tumors. Each patient came to thyroid surgery without any prior treatment (of any kind). TCRdb re-called the PCR reads through MiXCR. The sample lists about 5,000 clones; almost 35% were seen once. Sequenced material: adjacent normal tissue. The source is a male donor with papillary thyroid cancer or a benign thyroid nodule (not recorded which). Some clones in this sample may be carry-over from other donors' samples.

This rearrangement joins TRBV7-2 to TRBJ2-6; D gene ambiguous. Looked up from germline, CDR1 is SGHTA and CDR2 is FQGNSA. V dropped 0 bases and J dropped 0 bases, with 9 bases sitting between them. This CDR3 region has 17 residues. The CDR3: CASSLAGTPSGANVLTF. The CDR3 nucleotides read TGTGCCAGCAGCTTAGCCGGTACTCCCTCTGGGGCCAACGTCCTGACTTTC.

J is TRBJ1-5 and V is TRBV20-1; D perhaps matches TRBD1 (5 bases). This CDR3 is built from 14 residues. The germline V and J ends were trimmed by 6 bases and 7 bases, with 19 bases remaining between them. Germline CDR1 is DFQATT and CDR2 is SNEGSKA (reference sequence). The CDR3 nucleotides are TGCAGTGCCCACTTCGAAAGGGGAGACCAGCCCCAGCATTTT. Residues: CSAHFERGDQPQHF.

With regard to this clone: Since the CDR3 does not end with the conserved phenylalanine or tryptophan, this likely comes from a read error. Because the CDR3's place on the DNA is in doubt, the DNA is left out and the CDR3 is given as listed by TCRdb. This chain joins TRBV9 and TRBJ1-2. The germline V gene has CDR1 SGDLS and CDR2 YYNGEE. The CDR3 numbers 8 amino acids, ends counted. CDR3 residues: CASSVGLA.

The gene calls are TRBV4-1 and TRBJ2-7; tentative D call: TRBD2 (6 bases). Germline V gene sequence: CDR1 MGHRA, CDR2 YSYEKL. V was cut by 0 bases and J by 0 bases, with 9 bases left in between. The CDR3 is 15 residues long. CDR3: CASSQERGPSYEQYF. CDR3 nucleotides: TGCGCCAGCAGCCAAGAGCGGGGCCCCTCCTACGAGCAGTACTTC.

This chain uses TRBV20-1 with TRBJ1-2; D not resolved. V was shortened by 0 bases and J by 8 bases, with 16 bases between the two germline ends. There are 14 residues in the CDR3. Per germline, CDR1 DFQATT and CDR2 SNEGSKA (reference sequence). In DNA form, the CDR3 reads TGCAGTGCTAGAGATCAAGGCTGGGCGGGAGGCTACACCTTC. As protein: CSARDQGWAGGYTF.

This clone is judged medium-sized. The V and J genes are TRBV27 and TRBJ2-3; possibly TRBD2 for D (5 bases). Germline CDR1 and CDR2: MNHEY and SMNVEV (reference sequence). CDR3 size: 15 residues. V was shortened by 5 bases and J by 2 bases, with 14 bases between the two germline ends. The CDR3 protein is CASSPTKRATDTQYF. The CDR3 bases are TGTGCCAGCAGTCCCACGAAGAGGGCCACAGATACGCAGTATTTT.

There are a few counts of this clone. The chain recombines TRBV24-1 with TRBJ1-1; a possible D gene is TRBD1 (5 bases). Germline CDR1 KGHDR, CDR2 SFDVKD. The CDR3 sequence is 16 residues long. Trimming pared 7 bases from V and 4 bases from J, leaving 21 bases between. In DNA, the CDR3 is TGTGCCACCAGGCCCAGGGTATATTCCGGGTGCACTGAAGCTTTCTTT. Translating it yields CATRPRVYSGCTEAFF.

V usage is TRBV2 and J usage is TRBJ1-6, with 7 bases that match TRBD1. With 5 bases clipped from V and 0 bases from J, the junction kept 13 bases outside the gene matches. The CDR3 is made up of 19 amino acids. The V gene's germline CDR1 is SNHLY and CDR2 FYNNEI. The CDR3 coding sequence is TGTGCCAGCAGTTTGAAGGGACAGTACATAAGCTCCTATAATTCACCCCTCCACTTT. It is translated as CASSLKGQYISSYNSPLHF.

In this sample, this clone turned up a few times. This rearrangement joins TRBV6-1 to TRBJ2-1; a possible D gene is TRBD2 (5 bases). This CDR3 has 19 residues. Germline loops: CDR1 MNHNS, CDR2 SASEGT. V shed 0 bases and J shed 7 bases, with 25 bases lying between them. As DNA, the CDR3 is TGTGCCAGCAGTGAAGCCGCTTTTCTTTCCGGGATCAAGACAAATGAGCAGTTCTTC. Translation: CASSEAAFLSGIKTNEQFF.

The chain employs TRBV6-1 and TRBJ2-3; D is ambiguous. The CDR3 has 14 residues. Germline assignment: CDR1 MNHNS and CDR2 SASEGT. The V and J ends lost 4 bases and 3 bases respectively, with 11 bases between them. The DNA of the CDR3 is TGTGCCAGCAGTGCATCACCTCGGACAGATACGCAGTATTTT. Encoded protein: CASSASPRTDTQYF.

This clone was found a few times. The rearrangement links TRBV12-3 or TRBV12-4 to TRBJ2-7; perhaps TRBD2 as D (6 bases). This CDR3 has 14 residues. The V end was cut by 7 bases, the J end by 6 bases, with 19 bases between. The CDR3 spells CASTLAGGAGEQYF. The CDR3 region has the DNA TGTGCCAGCACCCTCGCAGGAGGGGCGGGCGAGCAGTACTTC.

V gene TRBV18 combines with J gene TRBJ2-7; D is uncertain. The CDR3 totals 15 residues. Germline values: CDR1 KGHSH, CDR2 LQKENI. Trimming removed 6 bases at V and 0 bases at J, with 15 bases between. The CDR3 reads CASSAAGAVSYEQYF. The DNA of the CDR3 is TGTGCCAGCTCCGCTGCTGGTGCCGTCTCCTACGAGCAGTACTTC.

This clone was counted between two and nine times. The chain joins TRBV4-3 to TRBJ1-5; unclear D gene. Trimming took 6 bases from V and 7 from J, leaving 13 bases between them. Germline V gives CDR1 LGHNA, CDR2 YSLEER. The CDR3 runs 13 residues. In nucleotides, the CDR3 is TGCGCCAGCAGTCAAAGAGCGGGACAGCCCCAGCATTTT. Its protein is CASSQRAGQPQHF.

The V and J genes are TRBV20-1 and TRBJ2-5; 10 bases match TRBD2. The CDR3 extends over 14 amino acids. After removal of 1 base from V and 5 bases from J, the junction contained 4 bases not matched to a gene. Germline V CDR1 and CDR2: DFQATT, SNEGSKA (reference sequence). The CDR3 DNA reads TGCAGTGCTAGAGCTCAGGGACTAGCGGAGACCCAGTACTTC. It encodes CSARAQGLAETQYF.

The V call is TRBV9, the J call TRBJ2-7; perhaps TRBD2 as D (6 bases). Germline CDR1 and CDR2: SGDLS and YYNGEE. The CDR3 is 12 residues long. The germline V and J ends were trimmed by 3 bases and 5 bases, with 9 bases remaining between them. The CDR3, as DNA: TGTGCCAGCAGCGGGGGGGTGGACGAGCAGTACTTC. It is translated as CASSGGVDEQYF.

Turning to this clone: An end of the junction does not agree with germline; a read error may underlie this. V gene TRBV7-2 combines with J gene TRBJ2-1, with 8 bases fitting TRBD2. From germline, CDR1 is SGHTA and CDR2 FQGNSA. There are 15 residues in the CDR3. CDR3 protein: CASSLAGYSDNEQFF. CDR3 bases: TGTGCCAGTAGCTTAGCGGGATACAGCGACAATGAGCAGTTCTTC.

This clone showed up many times. One junction end does not reproduce the germline sequence, and a read error may be involved. The chain has TRBV18 and TRBJ2-2; 10 bases fit TRBD2. This CDR3 has 20 residues. Germline lookup yields CDR1 KGHSH and CDR2 LQKENI. The CDR3 sequence: CASSPPSEIAGGRWTGELVF. CDR3 bases: TGTGCCAGCTCACCACCCTCAGAGATAGCGGGAGGAAGGTGGACCGGGGAGCTGGTTTTT. Full variable domain (remainder filled in from reference TRBV18 and TRBJ2-2): NAGVMQNPRHLVRRRGQEARLRCSPMKGHSHVYWYRQLPEEGLKFMVYLQKENIIDESGMPKERFSAEFPKEGPSILRIQQVVRGDSAAYFCASSPPSEIAGGRWTGELVFGEGSRLTVL.

The chain has TRBV9 and TRBJ2-1; TRBD2 matches at 10 bases. The CDR3 runs to 13 residues. Germline loops: CDR1 SGDLS, CDR2 YYNGEE. V lost 7 bases to trimming and J lost 5 bases; unmatched junction nucleotides: 3. The CDR3 nucleotides are TGTGCCAGCGGTCTAGCGGGAGACAATGAGCAGTTCTTC. Encoded protein: CASGLAGDNEQFF.

Comments on this clone: The DNA is left out, because the CDR3 cannot be placed on it with certainty; the CDR3 is given as TCRdb lists it. The chain carries TRBV7-5 and TRBJ2-7; TRBD2 reflects the table's D call only, with no check against the DNA. TRBV7-5 is annotated as a pseudogene. The CDR3 sequence runs 22 residues, both termini included. CDR3 loop: CTSVPAVYVSFRVKSGSGEQYF.

The genes are TRBV5-6 and TRBJ2-1; TRBD2 agrees at 9 bases. V lost 1 base to trimming and J lost 0 bases; unmatched junction nucleotides: 5. The CDR3 sequence is 17 residues long. Germline V gene lookup returns CDR1 SGHDT and CDR2 YYEEEE. CDR3 DNA: TGTGCCAGCAGCTTGAGCGGGGGGCCACTCTCCTACAATGAGCAGTTCTTC. Translated, it gives CASSLSGGPLSYNEQFF.

This clone was seen a single time. V gene TRBV9 combines with J gene TRBJ1-1; tentative D call: TRBD1 (6 bases). The CDR3 has 16 amino acids. The ends were cut back, 0 bases at V and 4 bases at J, with 16 bases in the middle. CDR1 is SGDLS and CDR2 is YYNGEE in the germline V gene. CDR3 nucleotide sequence: TGTGCCAGCAGCGTAGATTTGGGGGGGCTAGGCACTGAAGCTTTCTTT. This codes for CASSVDLGGLGTEAFF.

As regards this clone: It may be a read error: a sequence one base away is much more abundant. The sample holds other DNA sequences that translate to the same CDR3. The chain is built from TRBV9 and TRBJ1-2; D is unclear. The CDR3 totals 12 residues. Germline CDR1 reads SGDLS; CDR2 reads YYNGEE. The CDR3 DNA follows: TGTGCCAGCAGCCAAGAGGACGGTGGCTACACCTTT. Protein: CASSQEDGGYTF.

This clone was counted between two and nine times. The genes are TRBV20-1 and TRBJ2-5; 11 bases map to TRBD2. The length of the CDR3 is 15 residues. Germline-derived CDR1 and CDR2 are DFQATT and SNEGSKA (reference sequence). The ends lost 6 bases at V and 0 bases at J; junction bases unmatched: 6. The CDR3 DNA sequence: TGCAGTGCCCCCGGGACTAGCGGCCACCAAGAGACCCAGTACTTC. It codes for CSAPGTSGHQETQYF.

This clone has just one count. The rearrangement joins TRBV11-2 to TRBJ1-6; 7 bases are a match to TRBD1. This CDR3 has 15 amino acids. CDR1 and CDR2 from the germline V gene are SGHAT and FQNNGV. Unmatched junction bases numbered 4, after V lost 3 bases and J lost 5 bases. DNA for the CDR3: TGTGCCAGCAGCTTCCAGGGACAGAATAATTCACCCCTCCACTTT. As protein: CASSFQGQNNSPLHF.

The chain carries TRBV2 and TRBJ1-3; D not certain. Trimming shortened V by 4 bases and J by 0 bases, and 13 bases separated the two germline ends. CDR3 length: 16 amino acids. Germline CDR1 and CDR2: SNHLY and FYNNEI. In DNA, the CDR3 is TGTGCCAGCAGTGTCGGCCTTCGCTACTCTGGAAACACCATATATTTT. This sequence encodes CASSVGLRYSGNTIYF.

The gene calls are TRBV5-1 and TRBJ2-3, with a weak D call TRBD1 (6 bases). Germline CDR1 SGHRS, CDR2 YFSETQ. The V and J ends lost 7 bases and 1 base respectively, with 16 bases between them. This CDR3 is built from 15 residues. In DNA form, the CDR3 reads TGCGCCAGCGCAGCTGGGGGCCAGGGCACAGATACGCAGTATTTT. It yields the protein CASAAGGQGTDTQYF.

By its share, this clone is large. The J gene is TRBJ2-6, the V gene TRBV6-5; a weak D match, TRBD2 (5 bases). Trimming took off 0 bases at V and 0 bases at J, with 18 bases between the two ends. The CDR3 extends over 20 amino acids. CDR1 is MNHEY and CDR2 is SVGAGI in the germline V gene. CDR3 DNA sequence: TGTGCCAGCAGTTACTCGTTTCCCGGACTCTCCAACTCTGGGGCCAACGTCCTGACTTTC. Encoded protein: CASSYSFPGLSNSGANVLTF.